Listed here are 19 T cell receptor beta chains from one sample, sequenced in a study of blood T cell repertoires in COVID-19. Method: immunoSEQ multiplex PCR; TCRdb's copy keeps in-frame clones and lacks some. Seen here are more than 85,000 clones, over 80% observed once, and the top ten hold about 17%. The sample taken for sequencing was peripheral blood. These receptors came from a man aged 80 or over with acute or convalescent COVID-19.

The V and J genes are TRBV2 and TRBJ2-5, with D tentatively TRBD1 (5 bases). V lost 3 bases to trimming and J lost 4 bases, with 12 bases between them. The germline V gene has CDR1 SNHLY and CDR2 FYNNEI. The CDR3 has 14 amino acids. The chain's CDR3 is CASSDLRGVETQYF. The CDR3 nucleotides read TGTGCCAGCAGTGATCTTAGGGGCGTAGAGACCCAGTACTTC.

The chain recombines TRBV19 with TRBJ1-1; D uncertain. The CDR3 length is 13 residues. Germline V gene lookup returns CDR1 LNHDA and CDR2 SQIVND (reference sequence). Trimming removed 8 bases from V and 4 bases from J, with 14 bases in between. The CDR3 coding sequence is TGTGCCAGTTTTTATCGGGTAGGCACTGAAGCTTTCTTT. Translating it yields CASFYRVGTEAFF.

The DNA of the CDR3 is TGCAGCGTTGATGACAGTTTGAACACTGAAGCTTTCTTT. It encodes CSVDDSLNTEAFF. The chain uses TRBV29-1 and TRBJ1-1; perhaps TRBD1 as D (5 bases). The CDR3 extends over 13 amino acids. The germline CDR1 and CDR2 sequences are SQVTM and ANQGSEA. V was pared by 3 bases and J by 0 bases, with 8 bases between.

The chain recombines TRBV5-8 with TRBJ1-1; D is uncertain. There are 16 residues in the CDR3. Trimming took 6 bases from V and 1 from J, leaving 19 bases between them. The germline V gene encodes CDR1 SGHTS and CDR2 YDEGEE. Here the CDR3 reads CASTGDTTSGNTEAFF. CDR3 sequence (DNA): TGTGCCAGCACCGGGGATACTACAAGTGGGAACACTGAAGCTTTCTTT.

The genes are TRBV28 and TRBJ1-3; D is unresolved. The CDR3 spans 14 residues. Germline V lookup: CDR1 MDHEN, CDR2 SYDVKM. The V end was cut by 3 bases, the J end by 0 bases, with 6 bases between. The CDR3 sequence is CASSLLSSGNTIYF. The CDR3 DNA reads as TGTGCCAGCAGTTTGTTGAGCTCTGGAAACACCATATATTTT. Looking up the rest from reference TRBV28 and TRBJ1-3 gives the full variable domain: DVKVTQSSRYLVKRTGEKVFLECVQDMDHENMFWYRQDPGLGLRLIYFSYDVKMKEKGDIPEGYSVSREKKERFSLILESASTNQTSMYLCASSLLSSGNTIYFGEGSWLTVV.

The genes are TRBV18 and TRBJ1-1; 9 nucleotides align to TRBD1. Germline CDR1 and CDR2: KGHSH and LQKENI. This CDR3 comprises 14 residues. V lost 5 bases to trimming and J lost 4 bases; unmatched junction nucleotides: 5. The CDR3 region is CASSRDRESTEAFF. CDR3 nucleotides: TGTGCCAGCTCAAGGGACAGGGAGTCCACTGAAGCTTTCTTT.

The chain couples TRBV6-5 to TRBJ2-7, with D perhaps TRBD1 (7 bases). Germline V gene sequence: CDR1 MNHEY, CDR2 SVGAGI. Trimming removed 6 bases from V and 2 bases from J, with 11 bases in between. CDR3 length equals 13 residues. The CDR3 reads CASRGGQTYEQYF. The CDR3 nucleotides read TGTGCCAGCAGGGGGGGACAGACCTACGAGCAGTACTTC.

V is TRBV24-1 and J is TRBJ1-3; D call uncertain. The CDR3 has 14 residues. Looked up from germline, CDR1 is KGHDR and CDR2 is SFDVKD. The ends were cut back, 4 bases at V and 3 bases at J, with 9 bases in the middle. Here the CDR3 reads CATSEGRSGNTIYF. The CDR3, as DNA: TGTGCCACCAGTGAGGGGAGGAGTGGAAACACCATATATTTT.

By share, this clone counts as large. The J gene is TRBJ1-1, the V gene TRBV18, with D maybe TRBD1 (6 bases). The germline V gene has CDR1 KGHSH and CDR2 LQKENI. V was shortened by 1 base and J by 13 bases, with 19 bases between the two germline ends. This CDR3 is 14 amino acids long. CDR3 protein: CASSPLRQGRLVFF. The CDR3, as DNA: TGTGCCAGCTCACCACTACGCCAGGGGCGCCTGGTTTTCTTT.

This clone turned up a few times. This chain links TRBV4-1 with TRBJ2-7, with D possibly being TRBD1 (5 bases). Trimming took off 3 bases at V and 7 bases at J, with 13 bases between the two ends. The CDR3 is 13 amino acids. CDR1 is MGHRA and CDR2 is YSYEKL in the germline V gene. CDR3 protein: CASSQQGTREQYF. CDR3 DNA: TGCGCCAGCAGCCAGCAGGGAACTCGGGAGCAGTACTTC.

The gene calls are TRBV24-1 and TRBJ2-7; TRBD1 matches at 8 bases. The trim removed 9 bases at V and 5 bases at J, leaving 8 bases unmatched. The V gene's germline CDR1 is KGHDR and CDR2 SFDVKD. The CDR3 has 13 residues. The CDR3 here is CATEGQGLHEQYF. CDR3 bases: TGTGCCACCGAAGGACAGGGTCTCCACGAGCAGTACTTC.

The sample holds one count of this clone. The J gene is TRBJ2-2, the V gene TRBV5-1; D is possibly TRBD2 (6 bases). The V gene lost 3 bases and the J gene lost 10 bases, with 16 bases spanning the gap. Germline CDR1 is SGHRS and CDR2 is YFSETQ. CDR3 size: 14 residues. DNA of the CDR3: TGCGCCAGCAGCTCTACCCAGACTAGACAGGAGCTGTTTTTT. Protein: CASSSTQTRQELFF.

The V call is TRBV9, the J call TRBJ2-1; 9 nucleotides match TRBD2. Germline lookup yields CDR1 SGDLS and CDR2 YYNGEE. The V segment lost 4 bases and the J segment 0 bases; nucleotides outside the gene matches: 2. The length of the CDR3 is 15 residues. The CDR3 loop is CASSFSGGSYNEQFF. CDR3 DNA: TGTGCCAGCAGCTTTAGCGGGGGCTCCTACAATGAGCAGTTCTTC. Full variable domain (rest looked up from reference TRBV9 and TRBJ2-1): DSGVTQTPKHLITATGQRVTLRCSPRSGDLSVYWYQQSLDQGLQFLIQYYNGEERAKGNILERFSAQQFPDLHSELNLSSLELGDSALYFCASSFSGGSYNEQFFGPGTRLTVL.

The chain recombines TRBV6-1 with TRBJ1-2; no definite D call. CDR3 length equals 11 residues. The V end lost 5 bases, the J end lost 5 bases, and 6 bases lay between the germline ends. Per the germline V gene, CDR1 is MNHNS and CDR2 is SASEGT. The CDR3 bases are TGTGCCAGCAGTCACAAGTATGGCTACACCTTC. Protein product: CASSHKYGYTF.

This sequence joins TRBV24-1 and TRBJ2-3, with D hard to call. This CDR3 is 14 amino acids long. The V and J ends lost 3 bases and 5 bases respectively, with 11 bases between them. Germline CDR1 and CDR2: KGHDR and SFDVKD. This chain's CDR3 is CATSDPERVDTQYF. The CDR3 bases are TGTGCCACCAGTGATCCGGAGAGAGTAGATACGCAGTATTTT.

This clone occurred once. The chain has TRBV11-2 and TRBJ2-3; the D gene is possibly TRBD1 (5 bases). Germline V gives CDR1 SGHAT, CDR2 FQNNGV. The length of the CDR3 is 15 residues. The ends were cut back, 5 bases at V and 2 bases at J, with 14 bases in the middle. The CDR3 sequence is CASSPTTGSTDTQYF. The CDR3 bases are TGTGCCAGCAGCCCTACTACAGGCTCCACAGATACGCAGTATTTT.

The chain uses TRBV5-1 and TRBJ1-1; 9 bases match TRBD1. The germline CDR1 and CDR2 sequences are SGHRS and YFSETQ. J lost 3 bases, V lost 1 base, and 4 bases had no gene match. The CDR3 is 15 residues long. The CDR3, as DNA: TGCGCCAGCAGCTTGTCTGGACAGGGGTACACTGAAGCTTTCTTT. This gives the protein CASSLSGQGYTEAFF.

This clone appeared once. The genes are TRBV11-3 and TRBJ1-1; D unclear. The CDR3 is 14 amino acids. The germline V and J ends were trimmed by 1 base and 7 bases, with 13 bases remaining between them. CDR1 and CDR2 from the germline V gene are SGHNT and YENEEA. CDR3 coding DNA: TGTGCCAGCAGCTTAGGGCCTAGGAAAAGTGAAGCTTTCTTT. Encoded protein: CASSLGPRKSEAFF.

This clone was seen once. The chain combines TRBV9 with TRBJ1-6, with 9 nucleotides matching TRBD1. Per the germline V gene, CDR1 is SGDLS and CDR2 is YYNGEE. This CDR3 spans 15 amino acids. J lost 9 bases, V lost 0 bases, and 4 bases had no gene match. CDR3 nucleotides: TGTGCCAGCAGCGTAGGGGGACAGGGTACTTCACCCCTCCACTTT. This codes for CASSVGGQGTSPLHF. Together with reference TRBV9 and TRBJ1-6, the CDR3 gives the full variable domain: DSGVTQTPKHLITATGQRVTLRCSPRSGDLSVYWYQQSLDQGLQFLIQYYNGEERAKGNILERFSAQQFPDLHSELNLSSLELGDSALYFCASSVGGQGTSPLHFGNGTRLTVT.